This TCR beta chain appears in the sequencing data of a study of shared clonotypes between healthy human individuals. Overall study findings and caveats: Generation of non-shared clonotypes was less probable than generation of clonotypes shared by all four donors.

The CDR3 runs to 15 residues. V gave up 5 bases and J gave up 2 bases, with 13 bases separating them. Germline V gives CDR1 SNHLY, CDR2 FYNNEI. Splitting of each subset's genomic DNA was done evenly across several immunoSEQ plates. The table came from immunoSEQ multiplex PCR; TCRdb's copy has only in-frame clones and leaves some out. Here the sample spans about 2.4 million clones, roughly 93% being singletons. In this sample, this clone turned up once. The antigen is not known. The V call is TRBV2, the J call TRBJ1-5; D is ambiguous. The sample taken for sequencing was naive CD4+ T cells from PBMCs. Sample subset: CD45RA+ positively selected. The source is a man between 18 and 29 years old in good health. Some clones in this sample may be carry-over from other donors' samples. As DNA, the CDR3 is TGTGCCAGCAGTCACTCCGGGCAGGGCAATCAGCCCCAGCATTTT. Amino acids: CASSHSGQGNQPQHF.